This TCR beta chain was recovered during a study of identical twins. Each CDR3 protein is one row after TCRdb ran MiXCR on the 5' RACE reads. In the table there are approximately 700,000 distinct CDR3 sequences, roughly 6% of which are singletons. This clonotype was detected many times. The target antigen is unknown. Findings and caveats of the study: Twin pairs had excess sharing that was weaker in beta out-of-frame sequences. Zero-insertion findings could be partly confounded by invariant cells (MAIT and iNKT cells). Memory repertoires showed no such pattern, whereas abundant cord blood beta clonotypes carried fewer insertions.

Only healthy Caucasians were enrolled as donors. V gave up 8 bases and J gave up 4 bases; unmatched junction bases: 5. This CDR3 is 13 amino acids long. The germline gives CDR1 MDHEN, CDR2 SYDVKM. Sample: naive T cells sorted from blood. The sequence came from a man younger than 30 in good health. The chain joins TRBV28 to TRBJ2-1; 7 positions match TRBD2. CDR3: CASWGGRYNEQFF. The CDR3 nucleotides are TGTGCCAGCTGGGGCGGGAGATACAATGAGCAGTTCTTC.